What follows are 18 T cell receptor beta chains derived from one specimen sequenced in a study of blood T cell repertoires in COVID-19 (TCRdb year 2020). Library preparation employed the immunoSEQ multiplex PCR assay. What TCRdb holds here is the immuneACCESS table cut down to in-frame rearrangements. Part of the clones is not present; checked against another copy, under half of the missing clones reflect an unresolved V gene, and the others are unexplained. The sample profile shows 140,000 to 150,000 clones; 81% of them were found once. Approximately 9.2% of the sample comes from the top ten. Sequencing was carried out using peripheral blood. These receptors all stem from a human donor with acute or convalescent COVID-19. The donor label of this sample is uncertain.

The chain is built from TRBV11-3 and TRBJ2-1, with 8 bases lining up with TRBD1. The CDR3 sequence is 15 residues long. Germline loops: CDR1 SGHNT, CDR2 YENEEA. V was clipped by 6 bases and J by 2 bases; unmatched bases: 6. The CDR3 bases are TGTGCCAGCAGGGAACAGGGGGATCCCTACAATGAGCAGTTCTTC. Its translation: CASREQGDPYNEQFF.

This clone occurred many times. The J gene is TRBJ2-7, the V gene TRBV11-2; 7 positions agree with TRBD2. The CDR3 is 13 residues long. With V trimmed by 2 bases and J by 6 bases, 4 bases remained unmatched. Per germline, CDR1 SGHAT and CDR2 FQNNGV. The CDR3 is CASSLIGEGEQYV. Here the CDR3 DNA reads TGTGCCAGCAGCTTAATTGGGGAGGGCGAGCAGTACGTC.

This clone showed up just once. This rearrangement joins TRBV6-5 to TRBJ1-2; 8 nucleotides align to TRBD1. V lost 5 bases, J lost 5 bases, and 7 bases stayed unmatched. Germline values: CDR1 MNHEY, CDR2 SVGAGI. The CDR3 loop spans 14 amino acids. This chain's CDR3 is CASSRGTGRYGYTF. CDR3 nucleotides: TGTGCCAGCAGTCGGGGGACAGGTCGTTATGGCTACACCTTC.

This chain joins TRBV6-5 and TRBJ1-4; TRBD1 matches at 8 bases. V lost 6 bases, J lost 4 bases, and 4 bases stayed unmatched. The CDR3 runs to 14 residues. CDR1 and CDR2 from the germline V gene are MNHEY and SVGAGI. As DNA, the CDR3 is TGTGCCAGCAGCCTCGGACAGGGTAATGAAAAACTGTTTTTT. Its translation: CASSLGQGNEKLFF.

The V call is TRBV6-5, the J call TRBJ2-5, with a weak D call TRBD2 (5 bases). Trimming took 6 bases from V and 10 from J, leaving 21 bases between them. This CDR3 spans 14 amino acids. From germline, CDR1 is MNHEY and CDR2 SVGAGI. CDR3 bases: TGTGCCAGCAGCTCCCCTGGGGAGTTAGTGAGCCAGTACTTC. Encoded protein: CASSSPGELVSQYF.

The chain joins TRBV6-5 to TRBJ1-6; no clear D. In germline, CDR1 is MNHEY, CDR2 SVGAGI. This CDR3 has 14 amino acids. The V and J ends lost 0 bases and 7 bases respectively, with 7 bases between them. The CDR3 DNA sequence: TGTGCCAGCAGTTACTCTGGCAGAAATTCACCCCTCCACTTT. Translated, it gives CASSYSGRNSPLHF.

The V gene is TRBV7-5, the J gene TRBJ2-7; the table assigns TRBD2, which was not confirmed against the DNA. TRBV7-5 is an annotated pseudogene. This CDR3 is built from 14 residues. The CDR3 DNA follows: TGTGCCAGAAGCCCCCAAGATAGTATTAAGGAGCAGTACGTC. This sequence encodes CARSPQDSIKEQYV.

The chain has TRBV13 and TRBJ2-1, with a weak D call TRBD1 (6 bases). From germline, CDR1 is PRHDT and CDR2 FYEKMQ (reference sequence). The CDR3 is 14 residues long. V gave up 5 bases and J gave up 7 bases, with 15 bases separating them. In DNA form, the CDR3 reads TGTGCCAGCAGCACACAGGGAACCAGGAATGAGCAGTTCTTC. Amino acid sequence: CASSTQGTRNEQFF. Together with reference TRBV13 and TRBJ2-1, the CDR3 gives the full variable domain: AAGVIQSPRHLIKEKRETATLKCYPIPRHDTVYWYQQGPGQDPQFLISFYEKMQSDKGSIPDRFSAQQFSDYHSELNMSSLELGDSALYFCASSTQGTRNEQFFGPGTRLTVL.

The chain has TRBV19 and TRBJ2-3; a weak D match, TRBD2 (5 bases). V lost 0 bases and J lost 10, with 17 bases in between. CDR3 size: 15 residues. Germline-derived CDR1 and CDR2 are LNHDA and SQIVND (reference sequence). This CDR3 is CASSIDPGGSRAQYF. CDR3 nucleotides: TGTGCCAGTAGTATAGACCCCGGCGGGTCCCGGGCGCAGTATTTT. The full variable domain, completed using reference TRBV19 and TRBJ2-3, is DGGITQSPKYLFRKEGQNVTLSCEQNLNHDAMYWYRQDPGQGLRLIYYSQIVNDFQKGDIAEGYSVSREKKESFPLTVTSAQKNPTAFYLCASSIDPGGSRAQYFGPGTRLTVL.

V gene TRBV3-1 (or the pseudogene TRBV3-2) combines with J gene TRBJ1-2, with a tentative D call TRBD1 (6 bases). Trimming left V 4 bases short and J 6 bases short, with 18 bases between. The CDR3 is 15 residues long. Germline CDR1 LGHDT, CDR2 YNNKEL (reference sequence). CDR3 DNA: TGTGCCAGCAGCCCGCCTCCGGGGAGGGGGAATGGCTACACCTTC. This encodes CASSPPPGRGNGYTF.

CDR3 residues: CASSIPGTGKYTQYF. The CDR3 nucleotides are TGTGCCAGCAGCATCCCCGGGACAGGAAAATATACCCAGTACTTC. The chain employs TRBV11-2 and TRBJ2-5, with TRBD1 matching over 8 bases. The germline CDR1 and CDR2 sequences are SGHAT and FQNNGV. V lost 5 bases, J lost 8 bases, and 13 bases stayed unmatched. The CDR3 loop spans 15 amino acids.

CDR3: CASSGQYQPQHF. CDR3 bases: TGTGCCAGTAGTGGACAGTATCAGCCCCAGCATTTT. The V call is TRBV19, the J call TRBJ1-5; possible D gene TRBD1, 6 bases. Germline values: CDR1 LNHDA, CDR2 SQIVND (reference sequence). V lost 5 bases and J lost 5, with 7 bases in between. The CDR3 has 12 amino acids.

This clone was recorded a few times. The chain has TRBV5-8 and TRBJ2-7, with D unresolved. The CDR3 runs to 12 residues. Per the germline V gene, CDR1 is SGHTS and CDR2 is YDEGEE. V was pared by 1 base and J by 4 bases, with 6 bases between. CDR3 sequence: CASSLYGYEQYV. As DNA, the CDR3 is TGTGCCAGCAGCTTGTACGGGTACGAGCAGTACGTC.

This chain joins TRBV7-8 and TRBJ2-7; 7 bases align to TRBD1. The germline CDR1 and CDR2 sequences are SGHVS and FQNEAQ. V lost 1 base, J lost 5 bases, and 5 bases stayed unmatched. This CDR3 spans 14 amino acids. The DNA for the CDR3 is TGTGCCAGCAGCTTAGGTGACAGGGACCACGAGCAGTACGTC. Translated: CASSLGDRDHEQYV.

The chain's CDR3 is CASSPTPGQYGYTF. DNA for the CDR3: TGTGCCAGCAGCCCCACTCCGGGACAGTATGGCTACACCTTC. The chain is built from TRBV3-1 (or the pseudogene TRBV3-2) and TRBJ1-2; 7 nucleotides agree with TRBD1. J gave up 5 bases and V 4 bases, and 7 bases lay outside the gene matches. Germline V gene lookup returns CDR1 LGHDT and CDR2 YNNKEL (reference sequence). This CDR3 is 14 amino acids long.

In nucleotides, the CDR3 is TGTGCCACCCTCCCCCCGGGAGGCTATGGCTACACCTTC. Translated, it gives CATLPPGGYGYTF. The rearrangement links TRBV6-5 to TRBJ1-2; D call uncertain. The CDR3 extends over 13 amino acids. From germline, CDR1 is MNHEY and CDR2 SVGAGI. The V and J ends lost 10 bases and 4 bases respectively, with 16 bases between them.

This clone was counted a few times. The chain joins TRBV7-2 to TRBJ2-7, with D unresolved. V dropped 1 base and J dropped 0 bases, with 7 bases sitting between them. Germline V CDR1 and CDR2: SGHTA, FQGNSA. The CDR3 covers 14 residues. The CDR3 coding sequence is TGTGCCAGCAGCTTAGATGGGCCCTCCTACGAGCAGTACTTC. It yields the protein CASSLDGPSYEQYF.

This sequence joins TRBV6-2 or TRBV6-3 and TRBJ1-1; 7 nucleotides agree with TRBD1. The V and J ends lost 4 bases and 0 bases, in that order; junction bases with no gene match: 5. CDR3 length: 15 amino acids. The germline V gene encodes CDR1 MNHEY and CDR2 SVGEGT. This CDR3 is CASSSGQLMNTEAFF. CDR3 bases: TGTGCCAGCAGTTCGGGACAGCTCATGAACACTGAAGCTTTCTTT.